What follows describes a single T cell receptor (beta chain). Its antigen is unknown. TCR beta libraries were made by quantitative 5'-RACE with molecular barcodes. TCRdb independently ran MiXCR on the 5' RACE reads; one entry per CDR3 protein. The table lists roughly 440,000 distinct CDR3 sequences, roughly a sixth of them singletons. The data were obtained in a study of CD8 T cells in ankylosing spondylitis. Study results and limitations: In ankylosing spondylitis blood, a motif of eight highly homologous TCR beta variants appeared characteristic. In peripheral blood, disease-linked CD8+ clones occurred at relatively low frequencies. From matched ankylosing spondylitis synovial fluid, disease-linked clones were reportedly recovered at significantly enriched levels.

The V gene lost 4 bases and the J gene lost 7 bases, with 5 bases spanning the gap. This CDR3 has 12 amino acids. The germline V gene has CDR1 WSHSY and CDR2 SAAADI. The origin of this receptor is a male donor with ankylosing spondylitis. The sequenced material came from blood, either unsorted or a sorted T cell fraction (not recorded which). The rearrangement links TRBV10-2 to TRBJ1-6, with unresolved D. DNA for the CDR3: TGCGCCAGCAGTGTGGCGAATTCACCCCTCCACTTT. Translation gives CASSVANSPLHF.